This TCR beta chain was retrieved from a study of CD8 T cells in Susac syndrome. Overall study context: Patients with Susac syndrome were therapy-naive, on corticosteroids, or on intravenous immunoglobulin alone at blood draw. General observations from the study: The CD4+ T cell repertoires of Susac syndrome were found to show no clonal expansion.

This CDR3 contains 15 residues. Germline assignment: CDR1 SGHRS and CDR2 YFSETQ. Trimming shortened V by 4 bases and J by 3 bases, and 17 bases separated the two germline ends. The CD8+ and CD4+ T cells were isolated magnetically using a negative isolation approach, whereas the TEMRA cells were enriched by FACS. In its sample, this clonotype was seen once. The antigen is unknown. Reverse transcription of roughly 0.45 to 1 ug RNA was performed with random hexamers. TCRdb ran MiXCR on the immunoSEQ multiplex PCR reads and lists one entry per CDR3 protein. The sample records some 240,000 distinct CDR3 sequences, about 96% being singletons.

Sequenced material: CD4+ T cells from PBMCs. The receptor was isolated from a human donor with Susac syndrome. The genes are TRBV5-1 and TRBJ2-7; D tentatively fits TRBD1 or TRBD2 (5 bases each). CDR3 DNA: TGCGCCAGCAGCATCATGGCGACGGGGCTCTACGAGCAGTACTTC. Translation: CASSIMATGLYEQYF.